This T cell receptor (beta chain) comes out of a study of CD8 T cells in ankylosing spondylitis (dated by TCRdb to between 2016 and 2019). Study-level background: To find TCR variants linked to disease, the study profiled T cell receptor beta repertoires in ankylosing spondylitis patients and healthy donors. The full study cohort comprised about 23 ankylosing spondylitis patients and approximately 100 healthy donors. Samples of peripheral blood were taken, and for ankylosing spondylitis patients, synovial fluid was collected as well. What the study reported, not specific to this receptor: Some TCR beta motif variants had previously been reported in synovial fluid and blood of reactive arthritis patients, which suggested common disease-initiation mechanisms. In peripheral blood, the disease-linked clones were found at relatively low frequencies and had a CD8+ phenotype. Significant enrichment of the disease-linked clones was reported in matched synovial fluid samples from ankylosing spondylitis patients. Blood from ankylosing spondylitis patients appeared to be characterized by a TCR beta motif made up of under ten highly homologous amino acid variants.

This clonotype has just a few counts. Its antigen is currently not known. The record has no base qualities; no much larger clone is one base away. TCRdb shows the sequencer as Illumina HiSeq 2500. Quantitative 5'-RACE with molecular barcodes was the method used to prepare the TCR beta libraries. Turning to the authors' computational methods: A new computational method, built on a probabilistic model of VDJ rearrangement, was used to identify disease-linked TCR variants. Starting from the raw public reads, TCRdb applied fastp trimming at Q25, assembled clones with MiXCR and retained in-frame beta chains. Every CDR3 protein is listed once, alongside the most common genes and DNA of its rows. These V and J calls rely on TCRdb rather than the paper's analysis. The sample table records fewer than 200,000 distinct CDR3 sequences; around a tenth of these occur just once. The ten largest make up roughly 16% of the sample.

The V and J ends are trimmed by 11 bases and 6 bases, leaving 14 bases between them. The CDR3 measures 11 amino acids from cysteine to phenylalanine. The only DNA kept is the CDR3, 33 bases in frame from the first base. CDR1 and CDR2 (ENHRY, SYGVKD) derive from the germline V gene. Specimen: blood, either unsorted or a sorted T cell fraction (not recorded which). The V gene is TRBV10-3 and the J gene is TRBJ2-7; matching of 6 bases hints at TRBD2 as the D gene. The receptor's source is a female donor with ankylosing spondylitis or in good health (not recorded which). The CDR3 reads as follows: CAALDGSEQYF. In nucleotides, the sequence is TGTGCCGCCCTAGACGGGAGCGAGCAGTACTTC.